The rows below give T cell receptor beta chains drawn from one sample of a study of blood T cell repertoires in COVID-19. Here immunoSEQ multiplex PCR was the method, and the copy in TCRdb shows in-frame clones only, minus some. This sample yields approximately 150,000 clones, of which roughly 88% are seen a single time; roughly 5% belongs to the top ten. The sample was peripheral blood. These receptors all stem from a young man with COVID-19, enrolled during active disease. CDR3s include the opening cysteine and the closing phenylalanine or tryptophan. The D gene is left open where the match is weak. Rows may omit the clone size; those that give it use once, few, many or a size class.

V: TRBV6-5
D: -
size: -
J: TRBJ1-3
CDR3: CASSYSLLGHTIYF
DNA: TGTGCCAGCAGTTACTCCCTCCTCGGTCACACCATATATTTT

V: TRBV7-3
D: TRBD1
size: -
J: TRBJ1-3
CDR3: CASSITGTGDSGNTIYF
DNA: TGTGCCAGCAGCATTACCGGGACAGGGGACTCTGGAAACACCATATATTTT

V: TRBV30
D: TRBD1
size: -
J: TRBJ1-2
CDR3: CAWIQQGIPVGYTF
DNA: TGTGCCTGGATCCAACAGGGGATTCCTGTTGGCTACACCTTC

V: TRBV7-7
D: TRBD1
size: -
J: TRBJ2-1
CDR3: CASSSQQGVNYNEQFF
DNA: TGTGCCAGCAGCTCACAACAGGGGGTCAACTACAATGAGCAGTTCTTC

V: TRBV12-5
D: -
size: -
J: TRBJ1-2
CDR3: CASGLVGSHGYTF
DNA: TGTGCTAGTGGTTTGGTGGGCAGCCATGGCTACACCTTC

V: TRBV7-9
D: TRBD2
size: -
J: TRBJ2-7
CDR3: CASSLGGRGGEQYF
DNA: TGTGCCAGCAGCTTAGGCGGGAGGGGTGGCGAGCAGTACTTC

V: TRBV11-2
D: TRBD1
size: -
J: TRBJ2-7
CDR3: CASSFPPLDRVGSYEQYF
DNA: TGTGCCAGCAGCTTCCCCCCTCTTGACAGGGTCGGTTCCTACGAGCAGTACTTC

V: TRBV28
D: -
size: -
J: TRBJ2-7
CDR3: CASSLQGNEQYF
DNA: TGTGCCAGCAGTCTCCAGGGTAACGAGCAGTACTTC

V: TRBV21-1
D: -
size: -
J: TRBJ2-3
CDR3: CASSKIGYLTSTDTQYF
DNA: TGTGCCAGCAGCAAAATCGGGTACCTCACTAGCACAGATACGCAGTATTTT

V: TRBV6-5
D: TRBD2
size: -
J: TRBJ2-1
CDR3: CASSDGLAKYNEQFF
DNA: TGTGCCAGCAGCGACGGACTAGCTAAGTACAATGAGCAGTTCTTC

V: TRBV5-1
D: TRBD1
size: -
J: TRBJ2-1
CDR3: CASYEGAAVGEQFF
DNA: TGCGCCAGTTACGAGGGGGCAGCTGTGGGTGAGCAGTTCTTC

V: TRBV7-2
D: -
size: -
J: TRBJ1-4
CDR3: CASSLGRFSTNEKLLF
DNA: TGTGCCAGCAGCTTAGGGAGATTTTCAACTAATGAAAAACTGCTTTTT

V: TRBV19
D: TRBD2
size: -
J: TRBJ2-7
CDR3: CASSKTSGSSEQYF
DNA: TGTGCCAGTAGTAAGACTAGCGGGAGCAGCGAGCAGTACTTC

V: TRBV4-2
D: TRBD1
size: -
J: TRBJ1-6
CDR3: CASSSVGQGNSPLHF
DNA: TGTGCCAGCAGCTCAGTGGGACAGGGGAATTCACCCCTCCACTTT

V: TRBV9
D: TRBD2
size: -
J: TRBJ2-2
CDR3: CASSVVAGGPRELFF
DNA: TGTGCCAGCAGCGTAGTAGCGGGAGGACCCAGGGAGCTGTTTTTT

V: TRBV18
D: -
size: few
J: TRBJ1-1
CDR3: CASCGLSTEAFF
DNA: TGTGCCAGCTGTGGACTATCCACTGAAGCTTTCTTT

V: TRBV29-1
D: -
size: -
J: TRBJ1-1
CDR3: CSSVPATGPTEAFF
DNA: TGCAGCTCCGTTCCGGCGACAGGACCCACTGAAGCTTTCTTT

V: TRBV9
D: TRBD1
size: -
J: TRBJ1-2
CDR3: CASSTRPGQEFYGYTF
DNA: TGTGCCAGCAGCACCCGCCCGGGACAGGAATTCTATGGCTACACCTTC

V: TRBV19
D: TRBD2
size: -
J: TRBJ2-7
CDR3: CASSMGLAGFYEQYF
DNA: TGTGCCAGTAGTATGGGGCTAGCGGGATTCTACGAGCAGTACTTC

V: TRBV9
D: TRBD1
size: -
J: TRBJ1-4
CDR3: CASSSNARDRGEKLFF
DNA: TGTGCCAGCAGCTCGAACGCCCGGGACAGGGGAGAAAAACTGTTTTTT

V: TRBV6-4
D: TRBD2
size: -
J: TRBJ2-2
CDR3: CASSSGSTGELFF
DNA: TGTGCCAGCAGTAGCGGGAGCACCGGGGAGCTGTTTTTT

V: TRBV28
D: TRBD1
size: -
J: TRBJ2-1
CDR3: CASSSGQVSRFF
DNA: TGTGCCAGCAGTTCCGGACAGGTTTCTAGGTTCTTC

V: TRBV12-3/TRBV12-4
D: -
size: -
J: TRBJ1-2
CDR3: CASRLVSYGYTF
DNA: TGTGCCAGCAGGTTGGTCAGCTATGGCTACACCTTC

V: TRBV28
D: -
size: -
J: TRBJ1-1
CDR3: CASSLQAEAFF
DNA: TGTGCCAGCAGTTTACAGGCAGAAGCTTTCTTT

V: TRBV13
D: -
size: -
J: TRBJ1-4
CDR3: CASSLGRGNEKLFF
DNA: TGTGCCAGCAGCTTAGGCAGGGGTAATGAAAAACTGTTTTTT

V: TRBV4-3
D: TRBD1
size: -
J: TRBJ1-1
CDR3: CASSQARTGGIEAFF
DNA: TGCGCCAGCAGCCAAGCCCGGACAGGGGGGATTGAAGCTTTCTTT

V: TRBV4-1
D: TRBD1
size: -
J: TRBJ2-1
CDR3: CASSQGLALGTGIWNEQFF
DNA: TGCGCCAGCAGCCAAGGGCTGGCATTGGGGACAGGGATTTGGAATGAGCAGTTCTTC

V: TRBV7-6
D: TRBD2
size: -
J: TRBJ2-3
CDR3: CASSLSSREPDTQYF
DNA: TGTGCCAGCAGCTTATCGTCGCGGGAGCCAGATACGCAGTATTTT

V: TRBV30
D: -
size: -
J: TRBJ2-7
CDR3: CAWSTRLAHISYEQYF
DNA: TGTGCCTGGAGTACTCGACTCGCCCATATCTCCTACGAGCAGTACTTC

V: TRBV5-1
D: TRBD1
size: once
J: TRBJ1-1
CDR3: CASSLRRTGITEAFF
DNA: TGCGCCAGCAGCTTAAGACGGACAGGTATCACTGAAGCTTTCTTT

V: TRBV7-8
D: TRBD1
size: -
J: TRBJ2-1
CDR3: CASRTTGGTSYNEQFF
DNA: TGTGCCAGCAGAACGACAGGGGGCACCTCTTACAATGAGCAGTTCTTC

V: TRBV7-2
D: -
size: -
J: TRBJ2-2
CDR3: CASSLLPSYGELFF
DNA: TGTGCCAGCAGCTTATTGCCTTCCTACGGGGAGCTGTTTTTT

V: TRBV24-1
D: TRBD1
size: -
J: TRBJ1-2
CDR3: CATSDPGQSYTF
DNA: TGTGCCACCAGTGATCCGGGACAGAGCTACACCTTC

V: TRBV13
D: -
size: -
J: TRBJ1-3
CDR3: CASSSGQGLYSGNTIYF
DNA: TGTGCCAGCAGCTCAGGCCAGGGTCTCTACTCTGGAAACACCATATATTTT

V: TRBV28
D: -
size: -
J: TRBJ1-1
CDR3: CASSEGQLMNTEAFF
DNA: TGTGCCAGCAGTGAAGGACAGCTCATGAACACTGAAGCTTTCTTT

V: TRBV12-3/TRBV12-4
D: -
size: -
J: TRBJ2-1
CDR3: CASRWLQGEQFF
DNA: TGTGCCAGCCGCTGGCTCCAGGGTGAGCAGTTCTTC

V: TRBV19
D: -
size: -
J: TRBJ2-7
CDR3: CASSISPGNYEQYF
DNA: TGTGCCAGTAGTATCTCTCCCGGGAACTACGAGCAGTACTTC

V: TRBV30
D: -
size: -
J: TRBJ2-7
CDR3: CAWSVETALNEQYF
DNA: TGTGCCTGGAGTGTAGAGACAGCTCTGAACGAGCAGTACTTC

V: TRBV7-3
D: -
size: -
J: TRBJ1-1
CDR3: CASSRGRGNTEAFF
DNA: TGTGCCAGCAGCCGAGGGAGGGGGAACACTGAAGCTTTCTTT

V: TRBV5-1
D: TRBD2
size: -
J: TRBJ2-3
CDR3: CASSPGVAGETDTQYF
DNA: TGCGCCAGCAGCCCCGGGGTAGCGGGTGAGACAGATACGCAGTATTTT

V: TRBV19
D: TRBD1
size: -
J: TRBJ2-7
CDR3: CASRDRGPTYEQYF
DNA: TGTGCCAGTCGAGACAGGGGGCCAACCTACGAGCAGTACTTC

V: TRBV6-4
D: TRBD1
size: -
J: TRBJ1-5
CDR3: CASTGTGGSWGNQPQHF
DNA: TGTGCCAGCACCGGGACAGGCGGCTCCTGGGGCAATCAGCCCCAGCATTTT

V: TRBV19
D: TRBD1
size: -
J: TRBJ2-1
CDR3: CASSMGQYNEQFF
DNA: TGTGCCAGTAGTATGGGACAGTACAATGAGCAGTTCTTC

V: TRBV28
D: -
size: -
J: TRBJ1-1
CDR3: CASSLWTGNTEAFF
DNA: TGTGCCAGCAGTTTATGGACAGGGAACACTGAAGCTTTCTTT

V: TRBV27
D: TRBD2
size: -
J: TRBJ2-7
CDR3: CASSPGTSGSPSGGYEQYF
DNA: TGTGCCAGCAGCCCTGGGACTAGCGGGAGCCCTTCAGGGGGTTACGAGCAGTACTTC

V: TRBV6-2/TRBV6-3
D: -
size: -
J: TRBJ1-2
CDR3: CASSPGFNYGYTF
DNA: TGTGCCAGCAGTCCGGGGTTTAACTATGGCTACACCTTC

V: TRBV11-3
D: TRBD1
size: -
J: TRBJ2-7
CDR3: CASSPGQGASYEQYF
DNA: TGTGCCAGCAGCCCGGGGCAGGGGGCCTCCTACGAGCAGTACTTC

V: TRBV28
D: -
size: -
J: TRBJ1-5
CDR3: CASSLGRGWGQPQHF
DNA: TGTGCCAGCAGTTTAGGCAGGGGCTGGGGTCAGCCCCAGCATTTT

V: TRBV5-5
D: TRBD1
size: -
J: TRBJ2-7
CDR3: CASSSQGARPYEQYF
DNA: TGTGCCAGCAGCTCACAGGGGGCGCGCCCCTACGAGCAGTACTTC

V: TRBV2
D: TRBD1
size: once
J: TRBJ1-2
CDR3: CASTLQGEGDGYTF
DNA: TGTGCCAGCACCCTCCAGGGGGAAGGCGATGGCTACACCTTC

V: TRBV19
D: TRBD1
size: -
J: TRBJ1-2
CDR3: CASSPGQKLYGYTF
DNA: TGTGCCAGTAGTCCGGGACAGAAATTGTATGGCTACACCTTC

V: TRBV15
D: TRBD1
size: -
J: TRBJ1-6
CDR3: CATSRTRQGATINSPLHF
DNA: TGTGCCACCAGCAGAACTAGACAGGGGGCAACAATAAATTCACCCCTCCACTTT

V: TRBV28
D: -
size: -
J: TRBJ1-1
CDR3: CASSLIHQNTEAFF
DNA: TGTGCCAGCAGTTTAATACACCAGAACACTGAAGCTTTCTTT

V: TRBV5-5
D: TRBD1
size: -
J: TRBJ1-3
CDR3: CASSLDGTGLGNTIYF
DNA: TGTGCCAGCAGCTTGGATGGGACAGGGCTTGGAAACACCATATATTTT

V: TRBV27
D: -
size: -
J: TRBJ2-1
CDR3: CASSPLFRGREHEQFF
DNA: TGTGCCAGCAGTCCCCTATTTCGAGGGAGAGAACACGAGCAGTTCTTC

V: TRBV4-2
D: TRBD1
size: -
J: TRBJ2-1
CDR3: CASSRGLVKFF
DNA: TGTGCCAGCAGTAGGGGGCTAGTAAAGTTCTTC

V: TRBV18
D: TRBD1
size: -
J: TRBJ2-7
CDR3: CASSPGQGFPYF
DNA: TGTGCCAGCTCACCAGGACAGGGCTTTCCTTACTTC

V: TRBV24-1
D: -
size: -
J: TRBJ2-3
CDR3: CATSSVKGGDTQYF
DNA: TGTGCCACCAGTTCCGTAAAAGGCGGAGATACGCAGTATTTT

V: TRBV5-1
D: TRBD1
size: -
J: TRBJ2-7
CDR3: CASSLRTGLSYEQYF
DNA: TGCGCCAGCAGCTTGCGGACAGGCCTCTCCTACGAGCAGTACTTC